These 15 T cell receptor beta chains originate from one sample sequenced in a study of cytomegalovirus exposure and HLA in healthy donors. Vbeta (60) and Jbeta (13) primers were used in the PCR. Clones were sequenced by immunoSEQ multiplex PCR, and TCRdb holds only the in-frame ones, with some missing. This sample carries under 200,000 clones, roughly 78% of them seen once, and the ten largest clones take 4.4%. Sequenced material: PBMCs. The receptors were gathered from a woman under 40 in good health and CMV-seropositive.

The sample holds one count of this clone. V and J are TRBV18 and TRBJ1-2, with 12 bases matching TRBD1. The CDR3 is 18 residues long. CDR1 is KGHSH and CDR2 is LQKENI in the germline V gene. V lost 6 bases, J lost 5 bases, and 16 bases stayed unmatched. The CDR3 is CASSSGGQGARLRYGYTF. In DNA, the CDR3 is TGTGCCAGCTCGTCCGGGGGACAGGGGGCGCGGTTGAGGTATGGCTACACCTTC.

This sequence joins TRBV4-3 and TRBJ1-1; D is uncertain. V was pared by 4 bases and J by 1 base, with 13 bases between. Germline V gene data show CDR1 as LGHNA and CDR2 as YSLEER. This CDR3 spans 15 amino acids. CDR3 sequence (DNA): TGCGCCAGCAGCCCCTTAGCAGCCTCGAACACTGAAGCTTTCTTT. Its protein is CASSPLAASNTEAFF.

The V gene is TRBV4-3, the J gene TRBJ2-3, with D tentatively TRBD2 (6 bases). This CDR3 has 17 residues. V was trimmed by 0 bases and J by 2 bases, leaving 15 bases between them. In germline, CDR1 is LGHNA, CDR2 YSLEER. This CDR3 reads CASSQDRVGGVTDTQYF. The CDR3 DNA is TGCGCCAGCAGCCAAGATCGCGTGGGAGGAGTCACAGATACGCAGTATTTT.

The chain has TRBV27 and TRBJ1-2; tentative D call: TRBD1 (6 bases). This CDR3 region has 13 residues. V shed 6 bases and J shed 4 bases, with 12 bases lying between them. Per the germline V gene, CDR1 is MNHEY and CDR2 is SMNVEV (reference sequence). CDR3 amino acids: CASSYGQSYGYTF. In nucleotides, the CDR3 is TGTGCCAGCAGCTACGGACAGAGCTATGGCTACACCTTC.

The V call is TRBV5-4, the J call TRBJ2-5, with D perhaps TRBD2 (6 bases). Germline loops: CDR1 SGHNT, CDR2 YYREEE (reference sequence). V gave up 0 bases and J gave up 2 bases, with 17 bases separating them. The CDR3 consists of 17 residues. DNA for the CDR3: TGTGCCAGCAGCTTGGATGGGGCGGGACTGGGACAAGAGACCCAGTACTTC. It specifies CASSLDGAGLGQETQYF.

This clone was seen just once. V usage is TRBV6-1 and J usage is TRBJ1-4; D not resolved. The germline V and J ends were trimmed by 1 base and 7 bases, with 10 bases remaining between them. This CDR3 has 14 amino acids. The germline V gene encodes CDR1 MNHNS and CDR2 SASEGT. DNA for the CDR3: TGTGCCAGCAGTGAAGTCGGGGAGCTTGAAAAACTGTTTTTT. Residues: CASSEVGELEKLFF.

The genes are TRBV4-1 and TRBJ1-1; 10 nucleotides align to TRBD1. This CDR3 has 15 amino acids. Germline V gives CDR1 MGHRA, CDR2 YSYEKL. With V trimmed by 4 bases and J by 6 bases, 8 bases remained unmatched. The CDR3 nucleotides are TGCGCCAGCAGCCTACGGGACAGGGGATCCTCTGAAGCTTTCTTT. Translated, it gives CASSLRDRGSSEAFF.

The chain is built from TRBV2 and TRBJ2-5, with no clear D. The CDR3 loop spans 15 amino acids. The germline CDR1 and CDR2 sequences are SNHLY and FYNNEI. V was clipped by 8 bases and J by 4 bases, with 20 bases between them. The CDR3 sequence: CASQPDGYVLETQYF. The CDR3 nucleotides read TGTGCCAGCCAACCCGACGGGTACGTCCTAGAGACCCAGTACTTC. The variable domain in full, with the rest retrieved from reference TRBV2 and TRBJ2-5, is EPEVTQTPSHQVTQMGQEVILRCVPISNHLYFYWYRQILGQKVEFLVSFYNNEISEKSEIFDDQFSVERPDGSNFTLKIRSTKLEDSAMYFCASQPDGYVLETQYFGPGTRLLVL.

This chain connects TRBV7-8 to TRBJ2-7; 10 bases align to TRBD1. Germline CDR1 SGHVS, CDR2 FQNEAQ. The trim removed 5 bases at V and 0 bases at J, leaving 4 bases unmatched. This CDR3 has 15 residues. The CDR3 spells CASSPGQGPSYEQYF. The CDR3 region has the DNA TGTGCCAGCAGCCCGGGACAGGGGCCCTCCTACGAGCAGTACTTC.

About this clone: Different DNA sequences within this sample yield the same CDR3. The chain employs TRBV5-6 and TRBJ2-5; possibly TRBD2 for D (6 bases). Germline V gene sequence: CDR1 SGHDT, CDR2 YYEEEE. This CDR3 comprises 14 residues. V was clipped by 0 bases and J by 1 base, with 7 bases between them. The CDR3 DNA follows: TGTGCCAGCAGCTTGGGTAGCGGCCAAGAGACCCAGTACTTC. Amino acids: CASSLGSGQETQYF.

The CDR3 reads CASSIGRTEAFF. The CDR3 DNA reads TGTGCCAGTAGTATCGGGAGGACTGAAGCTTTCTTT. This rearrangement joins TRBV19 to TRBJ1-1; D not resolved. The V end was cut by 3 bases, the J end by 5 bases, with 7 bases between. The CDR3 is made up of 12 amino acids. The germline V gene encodes CDR1 LNHDA and CDR2 SQIVND (reference sequence).

CDR3 residues: CAARGGLVYEQYF. Written as DNA, the CDR3 is TGTGCCGCCCGAGGGGGACTAGTCTACGAGCAGTACTTC. This sequence joins TRBV6-1 and TRBJ2-7; 8 nucleotides line up with TRBD2. Germline CDR1 MNHNS, CDR2 SASEGT. V shed 11 bases, J shed 3 bases, and the junction held 9 bases outside the gene matches. The CDR3 consists of 13 residues.

CDR3 in DNA: TGCGCCAGCAGCTCCGGGACAGGGGGGACAGATACGCAGTATTTT. The encoded protein is CASSSGTGGTDTQYF. The chain combines TRBV5-1 with TRBJ2-3; 11 bases agree with TRBD1. The CDR3 covers 15 residues. Germline lookup yields CDR1 SGHRS and CDR2 YFSETQ. Trimming cost V 3 bases and J 3 bases; bases outside gene matches: 3.

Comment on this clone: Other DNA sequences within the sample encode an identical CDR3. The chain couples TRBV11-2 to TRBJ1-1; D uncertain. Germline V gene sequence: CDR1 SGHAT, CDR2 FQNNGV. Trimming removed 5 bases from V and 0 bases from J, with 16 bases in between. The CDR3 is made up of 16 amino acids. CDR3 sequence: CASSPLRTGMNTEAFF. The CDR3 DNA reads TGTGCCAGCAGCCCCTTGAGGACGGGAATGAACACTGAAGCTTTCTTT.

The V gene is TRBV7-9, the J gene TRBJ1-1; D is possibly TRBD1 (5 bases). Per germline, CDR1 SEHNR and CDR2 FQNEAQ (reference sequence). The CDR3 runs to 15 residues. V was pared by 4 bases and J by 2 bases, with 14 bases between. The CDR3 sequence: CASSSPRVKNTEAFF. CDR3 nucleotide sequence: TGTGCCAGCAGCTCCCCCAGGGTTAAAAACACTGAAGCTTTCTTT.